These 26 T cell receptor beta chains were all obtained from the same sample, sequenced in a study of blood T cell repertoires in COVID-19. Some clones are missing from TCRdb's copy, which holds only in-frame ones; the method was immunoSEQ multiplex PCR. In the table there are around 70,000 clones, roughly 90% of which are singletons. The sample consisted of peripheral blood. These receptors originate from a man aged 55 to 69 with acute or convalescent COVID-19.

CDR3 bases: TGTGCCAGCAGCCGACTAGCGGGAAAGCAGTTCTTC. Protein product: CASSRLAGKQFF. The chain is built from TRBV7-8 and TRBJ2-1; 11 nucleotides line up with TRBD2. Germline CDR1 SGHVS, CDR2 FQNEAQ. CDR3 length: 12 residues. V gave up 5 bases and J gave up 11 bases; unmatched junction bases: 2.

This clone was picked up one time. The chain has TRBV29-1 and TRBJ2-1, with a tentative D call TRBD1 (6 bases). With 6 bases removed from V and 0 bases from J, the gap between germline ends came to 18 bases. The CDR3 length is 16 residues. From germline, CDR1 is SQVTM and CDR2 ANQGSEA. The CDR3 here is CSVNYRTDSSYNEQFF. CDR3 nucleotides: TGCAGCGTCAACTACCGGACAGATAGCTCCTACAATGAGCAGTTCTTC.

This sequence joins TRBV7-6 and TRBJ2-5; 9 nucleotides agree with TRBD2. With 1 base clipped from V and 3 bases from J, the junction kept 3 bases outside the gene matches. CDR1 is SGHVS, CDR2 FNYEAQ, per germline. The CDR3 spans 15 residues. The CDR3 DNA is TGTGCCAGCAGCTTAGGGCTAGCGGGGAAAGAGACCCAGTACTTC. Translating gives CASSLGLAGKETQYF.

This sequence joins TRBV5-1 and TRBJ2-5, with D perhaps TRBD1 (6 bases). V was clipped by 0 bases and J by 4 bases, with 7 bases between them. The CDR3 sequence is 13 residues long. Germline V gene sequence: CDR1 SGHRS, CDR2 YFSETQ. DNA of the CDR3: TGCGCCAGCAGCTTGGCCAGGGGAGAGACCCAGTACTTC. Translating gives CASSLARGETQYF.

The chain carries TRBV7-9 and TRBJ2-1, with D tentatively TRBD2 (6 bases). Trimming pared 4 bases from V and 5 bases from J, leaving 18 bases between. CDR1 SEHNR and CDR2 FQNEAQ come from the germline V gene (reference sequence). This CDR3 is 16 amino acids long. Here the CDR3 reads CASSSLRRLENNEQFF. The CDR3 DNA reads TGTGCCAGCAGCTCCCTCCGCCGACTAGAAAACAATGAGCAGTTCTTC. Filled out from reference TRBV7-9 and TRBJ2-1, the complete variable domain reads DTGVSQNPRHKITKRGQNVTFRCDPISEHNRLYWYRQTLGQGPEFLTYFQNEAQLEKSRLLSDRFSAERPKGSFSTLEIQRTEQGDSAMYLCASSSLRRLENNEQFFGPGTRLTVL.

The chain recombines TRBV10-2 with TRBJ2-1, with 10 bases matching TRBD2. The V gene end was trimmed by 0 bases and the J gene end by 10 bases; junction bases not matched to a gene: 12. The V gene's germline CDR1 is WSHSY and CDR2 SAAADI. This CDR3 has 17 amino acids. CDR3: CASSESAGSGGAVEQFF. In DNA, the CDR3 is TGCGCCAGCAGTGAGTCAGCGGGGAGCGGGGGGGCTGTCGAGCAGTTCTTC.

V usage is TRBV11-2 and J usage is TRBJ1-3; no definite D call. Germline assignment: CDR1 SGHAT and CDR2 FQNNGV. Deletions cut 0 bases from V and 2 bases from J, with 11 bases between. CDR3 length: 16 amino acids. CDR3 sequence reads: CASSLDLRVAGNTIYF. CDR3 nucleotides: TGTGCCAGCAGCTTAGATCTGAGGGTAGCTGGAAACACCATATATTTT.

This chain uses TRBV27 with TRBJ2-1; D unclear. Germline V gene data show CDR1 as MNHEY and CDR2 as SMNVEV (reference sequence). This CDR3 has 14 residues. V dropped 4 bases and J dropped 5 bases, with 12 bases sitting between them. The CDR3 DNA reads TGTGCCAGCAGTTCCAGCGTGATCCACAATGAGCAGTTCTTC. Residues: CASSSSVIHNEQFF.

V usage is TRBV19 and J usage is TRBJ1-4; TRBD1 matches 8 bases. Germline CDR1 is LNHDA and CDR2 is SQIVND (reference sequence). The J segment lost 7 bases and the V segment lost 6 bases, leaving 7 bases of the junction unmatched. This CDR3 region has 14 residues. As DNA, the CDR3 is TGTGCCAGTAGGCGGACAGGGATAGGTGAAAAACTGTTTTTT. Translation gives CASRRTGIGEKLFF.

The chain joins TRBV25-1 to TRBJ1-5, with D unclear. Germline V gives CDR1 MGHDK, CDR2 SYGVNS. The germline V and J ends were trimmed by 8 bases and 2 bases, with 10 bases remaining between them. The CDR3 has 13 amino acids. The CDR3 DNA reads TGTGCCAGCGGTCTGAGCGGCAATCAGCCCCAGCATTTT. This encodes CASGLSGNQPQHF.

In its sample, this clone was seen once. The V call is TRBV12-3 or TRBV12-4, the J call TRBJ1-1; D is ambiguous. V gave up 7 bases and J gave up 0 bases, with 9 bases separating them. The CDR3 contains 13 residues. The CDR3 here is CASNFFMNTEAFF. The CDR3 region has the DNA TGTGCCAGCAACTTTTTCATGAACACTGAAGCTTTCTTT.

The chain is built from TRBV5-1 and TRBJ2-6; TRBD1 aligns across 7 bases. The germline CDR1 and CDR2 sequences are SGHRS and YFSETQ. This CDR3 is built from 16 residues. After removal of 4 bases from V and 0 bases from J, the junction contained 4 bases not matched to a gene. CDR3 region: CASSSTGASGANVLTF. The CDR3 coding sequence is TGCGCCAGCAGCAGCACAGGGGCCTCTGGGGCCAACGTCCTGACTTTC.

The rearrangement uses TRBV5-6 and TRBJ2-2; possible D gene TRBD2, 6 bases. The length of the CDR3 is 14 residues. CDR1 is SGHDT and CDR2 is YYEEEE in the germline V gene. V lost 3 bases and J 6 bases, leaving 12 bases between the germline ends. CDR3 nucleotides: TGTGCCAGCAGCTCGGGAGCTTTCGCCGGGGAGCTGTTTTTT. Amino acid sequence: CASSSGAFAGELFF.

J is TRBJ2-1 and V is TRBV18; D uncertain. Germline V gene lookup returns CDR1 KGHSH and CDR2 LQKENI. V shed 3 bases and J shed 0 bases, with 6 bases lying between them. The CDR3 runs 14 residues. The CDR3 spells CASSPASSYNEQFF. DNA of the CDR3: TGTGCCAGCTCACCGGCCAGCTCCTACAATGAGCAGTTCTTC.

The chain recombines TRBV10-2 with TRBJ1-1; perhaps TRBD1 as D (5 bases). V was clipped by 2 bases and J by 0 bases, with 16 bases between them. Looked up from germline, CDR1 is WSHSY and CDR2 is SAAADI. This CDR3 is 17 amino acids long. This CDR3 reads CASSERGGWGMNTEAFF. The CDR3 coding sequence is TGCGCCAGCAGTGAGCGGGGGGGATGGGGTATGAACACTGAAGCTTTCTTT.

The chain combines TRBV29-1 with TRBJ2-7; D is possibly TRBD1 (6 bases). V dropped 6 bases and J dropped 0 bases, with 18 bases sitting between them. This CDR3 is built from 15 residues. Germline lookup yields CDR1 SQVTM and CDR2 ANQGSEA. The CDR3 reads CSVTDPEGVSYEQYF. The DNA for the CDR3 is TGCAGCGTAACAGACCCCGAGGGGGTCTCCTACGAGCAGTACTTC.

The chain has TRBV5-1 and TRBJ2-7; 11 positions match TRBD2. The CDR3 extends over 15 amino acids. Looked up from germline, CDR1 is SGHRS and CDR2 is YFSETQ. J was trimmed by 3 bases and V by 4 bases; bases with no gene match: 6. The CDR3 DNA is TGCGCCAGCAGCGCCGGGACTAGCGGAAACTACGAGCAGTACTTC. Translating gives CASSAGTSGNYEQYF.

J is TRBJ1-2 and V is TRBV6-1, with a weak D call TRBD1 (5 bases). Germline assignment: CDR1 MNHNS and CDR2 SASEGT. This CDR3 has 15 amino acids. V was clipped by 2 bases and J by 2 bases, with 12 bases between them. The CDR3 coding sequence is TGTGCCAGCAGTGAAACAGGAGCTGGAAACTATGGCTACACCTTC. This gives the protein CASSETGAGNYGYTF.

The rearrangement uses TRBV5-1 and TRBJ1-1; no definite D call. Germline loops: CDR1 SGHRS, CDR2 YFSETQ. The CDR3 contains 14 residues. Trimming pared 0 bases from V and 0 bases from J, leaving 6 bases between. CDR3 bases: TGCGCCAGCAGCTTGGACGGAGTGAACACTGAAGCTTTCTTT. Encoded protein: CASSLDGVNTEAFF.

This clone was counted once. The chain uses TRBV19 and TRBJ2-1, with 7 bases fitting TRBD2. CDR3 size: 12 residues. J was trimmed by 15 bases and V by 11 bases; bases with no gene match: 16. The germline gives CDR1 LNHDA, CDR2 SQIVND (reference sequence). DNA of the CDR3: TGTGCCGTTACGACTAGCACATTGGATCTGTTCTTC. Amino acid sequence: CAVTTSTLDLFF.

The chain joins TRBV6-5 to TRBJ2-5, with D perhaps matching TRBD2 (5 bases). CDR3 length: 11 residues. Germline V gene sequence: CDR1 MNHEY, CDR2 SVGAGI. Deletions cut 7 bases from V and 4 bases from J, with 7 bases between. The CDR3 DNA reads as TGTGCCAGCACCGGACTAGAGACCCAGTACTTC. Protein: CASTGLETQYF.

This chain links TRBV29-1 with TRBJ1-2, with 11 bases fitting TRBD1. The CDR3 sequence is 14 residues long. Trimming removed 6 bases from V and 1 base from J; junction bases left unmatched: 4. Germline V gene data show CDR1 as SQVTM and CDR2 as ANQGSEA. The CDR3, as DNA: TGCAGCGTGACAGGGACAGGGGGTAACTATGGCTACACCTTC. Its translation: CSVTGTGGNYGYTF.

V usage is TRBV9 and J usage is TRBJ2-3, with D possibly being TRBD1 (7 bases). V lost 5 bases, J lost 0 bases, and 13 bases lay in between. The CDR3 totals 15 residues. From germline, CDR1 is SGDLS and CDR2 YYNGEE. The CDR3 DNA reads TGTGCCAGCAGGGAGGGGACAGCGAGCACAGATACGCAGTATTTT. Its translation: CASREGTASTDTQYF.

The DNA for the CDR3 is TGTGCCAGCAGCCTGCGACAGGCGAACACTGAAGCTTTCTTT. This sequence encodes CASSLRQANTEAFF. The rearrangement uses TRBV3-1 (or the pseudogene TRBV3-2) and TRBJ1-1; tentative D call: TRBD1 (6 bases). The V gene lost 4 bases and the J gene lost 1 base, with 10 bases spanning the gap. CDR3 length: 14 amino acids. The germline CDR1 and CDR2 sequences are LGHDT and YNNKEL (reference sequence).

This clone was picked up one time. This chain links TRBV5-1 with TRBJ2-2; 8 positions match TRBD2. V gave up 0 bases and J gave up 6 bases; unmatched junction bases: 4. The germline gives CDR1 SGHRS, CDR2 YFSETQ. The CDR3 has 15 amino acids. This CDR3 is CASSLGGLVAGELFF. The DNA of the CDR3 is TGCGCCAGCAGCTTGGGGGGACTAGTGGCCGGGGAGCTGTTTTTT.

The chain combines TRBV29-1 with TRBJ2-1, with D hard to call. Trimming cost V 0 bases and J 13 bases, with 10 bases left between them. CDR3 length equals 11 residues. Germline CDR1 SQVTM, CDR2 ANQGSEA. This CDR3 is CSVEDLSAQFF. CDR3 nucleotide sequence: TGCAGCGTTGAAGATCTAAGCGCCCAGTTCTTC.